The next 25 T cell receptor beta chains were all read from a single sample in a study of sequential checkpoint blockade in melanoma. Treatment in this sample: randomized to nivolumab then ipilimumab (arm A) or the reverse (arm B). This table comes from immunoSEQ multiplex PCR, and its TCRdb copy is limited to in-frame clones, with some not included. The data show about 450 clones, roughly 25% seen once. The sample was tumor tissue (inferred from file names), taken from a patient given nivolumab and ipilimumab in sequence. Receptors were obtained from a human donor with melanoma.

By proportion, this clone is large. The V call is TRBV11-3, the J call TRBJ1-5; D is perhaps TRBD1 (6 bases). V was clipped by 6 bases and J by 0 bases, with 12 bases between them. CDR3 length: 15 residues. Germline CDR1 and CDR2: SGHNT and YENEEA. The CDR3 nucleotides read TGTGCCAGCAGTCCAGGGACAACTAGCAATCAGCCCCAGCATTTT. This codes for CASSPGTTSNQPQHF. The full variable domain, with the rest looked up from reference TRBV11-3 and TRBJ1-5, is EAGVVQSPRYKIIEKKQPVAFWCNPISGHNTLYWYLQNLGQGPELLIRYENEEAVDDSQLPKDRFSAERLKGVDSTLKIQPAELGDSAVYLCASSPGTTSNQPQHFGDGTRLSIL.

CDR3: CASSILAGQGGPQHF. In DNA form, the CDR3 reads TGTGCCAGTAGTATTTTGGCAGGCCAAGGTGGGCCCCAGCATTTT. The rearrangement joins TRBV19 to TRBJ1-5; no definite D call. This CDR3 contains 15 residues. With 3 bases removed from V and 9 bases from J, the gap between germline ends came to 18 bases. Per germline, CDR1 LNHDA and CDR2 SQIVND (reference sequence).

The chain is built from TRBV6-8 and TRBJ1-2, with D hard to call. V lost 6 bases and J 4 bases, leaving 12 bases between the germline ends. The CDR3 consists of 13 residues. Germline CDR1 reads MNHGY; CDR2 reads SAAAGT. CDR3 residues: CASRPDGGYGYTF. DNA of the CDR3: TGTGCCAGCAGACCCGACGGAGGCTATGGCTACACCTTC.

The chain is built from TRBV9 and TRBJ1-5; maybe TRBD1 (5 bases). Between the trimmed V and J ends, which lost 7 bases and 6 bases, there was a span of 14 bases. The V gene's germline CDR1 is SGDLS and CDR2 YYNGEE. This CDR3 region has 13 residues. The CDR3 coding sequence is TGTGCCAGCGGACATAAGGACACTCAGCCCCAGCATTTT. Protein sequence: CASGHKDTQPQHF.

This clone is labeled as large. The chain employs TRBV6-8 and TRBJ1-6, with D tentatively TRBD1 (6 bases). V shed 5 bases and J shed 10 bases, with 12 bases lying between them. The CDR3 consists of 13 residues. Per the germline V gene, CDR1 is MNHGY and CDR2 is SAAAGT. CDR3 sequence (DNA): TGTGCCAGCAGTCAGGGGTTTGGCTCACCCCTCCACTTT. Translating it yields CASSQGFGSPLHF.

The chain carries TRBV18 and TRBJ2-5; 10 nucleotides align to TRBD2. V dropped 6 bases and J dropped 3; count of bases not matched to a gene: 4. The CDR3 runs to 14 residues. Germline assignment: CDR1 KGHSH and CDR2 LQKENI. The CDR3 protein is CASSLLAGEETQYF. In DNA form, the CDR3 reads TGTGCCAGCTCCCTCCTAGCGGGGGAAGAGACCCAGTACTTC.

The chain is built from TRBV5-1 and TRBJ1-1; D uncertain. Trimming removed 0 bases from V and 0 bases from J, with 9 bases in between. The CDR3 consists of 15 residues. The germline CDR1 and CDR2 sequences are SGHRS and YFSETQ. The DNA for the CDR3 is TGCGCCAGCAGCTTGGACAGTAGTTTGAACACTGAAGCTTTCTTT. This gives the protein CASSLDSSLNTEAFF.

A few counts support this clone. This chain uses TRBV11-3 with TRBJ1-2; 12 nucleotides align to TRBD1. Trimming took 6 bases from V and 4 from J; bases not matched to a gene: 12. The CDR3 spans 17 residues. The germline CDR1 and CDR2 sequences are SGHNT and YENEEA. The CDR3 DNA reads TGTGCCAGCAGGAAAACGGGACAGGGGGCGCGGGGCTATGGCTACACCTTC. Amino acids: CASRKTGQGARGYGYTF.

In its sample, this clone is medium-sized (0.01 to 0.1%). V and J are TRBV11-3 and TRBJ2-1, with 10 bases identical to TRBD2. The CDR3 sequence is 15 residues long. V trimming: 6 bases; J trimming: 8 bases; junction bases outside the gene matches: 10. Germline V gene sequence: CDR1 SGHNT, CDR2 YENEEA. DNA of the CDR3: TGTGCCAGCAGTTATATAGCGGGGGGCCTGGATGAGCAGTTCTTC. Amino acid sequence: CASSYIAGGLDEQFF.

This clone was seen a few times. J is TRBJ1-2 and V is TRBV6-8, with a tentative D call TRBD1 (5 bases). The V gene lost 11 bases and the J gene lost 8 bases, with 21 bases spanning the gap. CDR1 and CDR2 from the germline V gene are MNHGY and SAAAGT. This CDR3 is 13 amino acids long. The CDR3 spells CAVGAREVRGYTF. Here the CDR3 DNA reads TGTGCCGTAGGCGCCAGGGAGGTTCGGGGCTACACCTTC.

The rearrangement joins TRBV6-8 to TRBJ1-5; no firm D call. V lost 6 bases, J lost 1 base, and 13 bases lay in between. The CDR3 is 15 amino acids. The germline CDR1 and CDR2 sequences are MNHGY and SAAAGT. CDR3 sequence (DNA): TGTGCCAGCAGCGGAATCAGGTCGAGCAATCAGCCCCAGCATTTT. Its protein product is CASSGIRSSNQPQHF.

By its share, this clone is medium-sized (0.01 to 0.1%). The V gene is TRBV11-3, the J gene TRBJ1-3; 7 nucleotides line up with TRBD1. Germline CDR1 is SGHNT and CDR2 is YENEEA. The ends lost 3 bases at V and 4 bases at J; junction bases unmatched: 3. This CDR3 is 14 amino acids long. The CDR3 DNA is TGTGCCAGCAGCTTCGGGACAGTCGGAAACACCATATATTTT. Its translation is CASSFGTVGNTIYF.

CDR3 DNA: TGTGCCAGCAGTATCGGACAGGGACCTAGCACAGATACGCAGTATTTT. It yields the protein CASSIGQGPSTDTQYF. This rearrangement joins TRBV6-8 to TRBJ2-3; TRBD1 agrees at 8 bases. V gave up 5 bases and J gave up 0 bases; unmatched junction bases: 7. CDR1 is MNHGY, CDR2 SAAAGT, per germline. CDR3 length equals 16 residues.

This clone is labeled medium-sized. This chain joins TRBV11-3 and TRBJ2-1; D possibly corresponds to TRBD1 (6 bases). The V gene's germline CDR1 is SGHNT and CDR2 YENEEA. This CDR3 has 15 amino acids. V shed 6 bases and J shed 6 bases, with 18 bases lying between them. CDR3 loop: CASRPITGSRNEQFF. The CDR3 coding sequence is TGTGCCAGCAGACCGATTACAGGGTCCCGCAATGAGCAGTTCTTC.

The CDR3 DNA sequence: TGTGCCAGTAGTATAGGGACAGGGGGACCCTACGAGCAGTACTTC. Its translation: CASSIGTGGPYEQYF. V gene TRBV19 combines with J gene TRBJ2-7; TRBD1 matches at 10 bases. Germline lookup yields CDR1 LNHDA and CDR2 SQIVND (reference sequence). The CDR3 extends over 15 amino acids. After removal of 1 base from V and 2 bases from J, the junction contained 2 bases not matched to a gene.

The chain combines TRBV19 with TRBJ1-1; the match to TRBD1 covers 8 bases. The germline V gene has CDR1 LNHDA and CDR2 SQIVND (reference sequence). The V gene end was trimmed by 7 bases and the J gene end by 2 bases; junction bases not matched to a gene: 3. The CDR3 covers 13 residues. DNA for the CDR3: TGTGCCAGTACCGACAGGGGTAACACTGAAGCTTTCTTT. This gives the protein CASTDRGNTEAFF.

This clone counts as medium-sized. The DNA of the CDR3 is TGTGCCAGCAGCTTACAGGGGGCGGCTGGAAACACCATATATTTT. This codes for CASSLQGAAGNTIYF. The chain uses TRBV11-3 and TRBJ1-3, with 8 nucleotides matching TRBD1. Unmatched junction bases numbered 2, after V lost 2 bases and J lost 2 bases. CDR1 and CDR2 (germline): SGHNT, YENEEA. This CDR3 region has 15 residues.

The chain uses TRBV18 and TRBJ2-7, with 11 bases lining up with TRBD1. There are 16 residues in the CDR3. J lost 0 bases, V lost 4 bases, and 5 bases had no gene match. Germline CDR1 reads KGHSH; CDR2 reads LQKENI. Here the CDR3 reads CASSRRDRGISYEQYF. In nucleotides, the CDR3 is TGTGCCAGCTCACGCCGGGACAGGGGGATCTCCTACGAGCAGTACTTC.

The chain uses TRBV6-8 and TRBJ2-1; tentatively, D is TRBD1 (6 bases). The germline CDR1 and CDR2 sequences are MNHGY and SAAAGT. V shed 6 bases and J shed 9 bases, with 12 bases lying between them. The CDR3 covers 12 residues. The CDR3 nucleotides are TGTGCCAGCAGCTCGGACAGACTTGAGCAGTTCTTC. It yields the protein CASSSDRLEQFF.

By sample share, this clone is large. J is TRBJ1-3 and V is TRBV11-3; D remains ambiguous. The V gene's germline CDR1 is SGHNT and CDR2 YENEEA. The length of the CDR3 is 15 residues. V lost 5 bases and J 0 bases, leaving 11 bases between the germline ends. The CDR3 nucleotides read TGTGCCAGCAGCCTTCCAGCGGGCTCTGGAAACACCATATATTTT. Translating gives CASSLPAGSGNTIYF.

The V and J genes are TRBV12-5 and TRBJ2-1; D is uncertain. The germline V gene has CDR1 LGHNT and CDR2 FRNRAP. The length of the CDR3 is 14 residues. In DNA form, the CDR3 reads TGTGCCAGCAAAACGCGAGGAAAGGTCGATGAGCAGTTCTTC. This encodes CASKTRGKVDEQFF.

This clone was seen more than once but under ten times. This CDR3 is CASRTDTYEQYF. The CDR3 DNA sequence: TGTGCCAGCAGAACCGACACCTACGAGCAGTACTTC. This chain joins TRBV9 and TRBJ2-7; D is unresolved. This CDR3 has 12 amino acids. The germline V gene encodes CDR1 SGDLS and CDR2 YYNGEE. V shed 5 bases and J shed 2 bases, with 8 bases lying between them.

By sample share, this clone is medium-sized (0.01 to 0.1%). V gene TRBV9 combines with J gene TRBJ2-1, with TRBD2 matching over 8 bases. The CDR3 consists of 14 residues. The ends lost 0 bases at V and 7 bases at J; junction bases unmatched: 3. CDR1 SGDLS and CDR2 YYNGEE come from the germline V gene. The CDR3 spells CASSVGGGLNEQFF. For the CDR3, the DNA is TGTGCCAGCAGCGTAGGCGGGGGGCTAAATGAGCAGTTCTTC.

The genes are TRBV29-1 and TRBJ2-3; 11 positions agree with TRBD2. The CDR3 length is 15 residues. Germline V CDR1 and CDR2: SQVTM, ANQGSEA. J was trimmed by 3 bases and V by 5 bases; bases with no gene match: 7. CDR3 protein: CSVTLAGGRTDTQYF. In DNA, the CDR3 is TGCAGCGTTACCCTAGCGGGGGGTCGGACAGATACGCAGTATTTT.

By proportion, this clone is medium-sized. This chain links TRBV11-3 with TRBJ2-1, with D tentatively TRBD1 (5 bases). V was clipped by 0 bases and J by 0 bases, with 9 bases between them. The CDR3 loop spans 16 amino acids. Germline values: CDR1 SGHNT, CDR2 YENEEA. The CDR3 reads CASSLDDSSSYNEQFF. The CDR3 DNA reads as TGTGCCAGCAGCTTAGATGACAGTAGCTCCTACAATGAGCAGTTCTTC.